The 12 T cell receptor beta chains in this list originate from one sample, sequenced in a study of CD8+ T cells in alopecia areata. The treatment was: oral pan-JAK inhibitor, 5-10 mg twice daily. RNA extraction and reverse transcription yielded cDNA as sequencing template. Libraries were prepared by immunoSEQ multiplex PCR; TCRdb keeps only in-frame clonotypes and omits some of them. The sample has 150,000 to 200,000 clones; about 47% are singletons. Sequenced material: CD8+ T cells sorted from blood, taken at week 52, from a patient treated with tofacitinib. The receptors derive from a human donor with alopecia areata.

This clone was seen more than once but under ten times. The chain recombines TRBV7-8 with TRBJ2-2; D uncertain. The CDR3 runs 14 residues. Germline V gene sequence: CDR1 SGHVS, CDR2 FQNEAQ. With 8 bases removed from V and 1 base from J, the gap between germline ends came to 11 bases. CDR3 sequence: CASVALLNTGELFF. The CDR3 nucleotides are TGTGCCAGCGTTGCTCTACTGAACACCGGGGAGCTGTTTTTT.

This sequence joins TRBV7-9 and TRBJ1-2; D is possibly TRBD1 (5 bases). V lost 5 bases and J lost 3, with 19 bases in between. The CDR3 has 16 amino acids. Germline V gives CDR1 SEHNR, CDR2 FQNEAQ (reference sequence). CDR3 bases: TGTGCCAGCAGCCACGAGGGACCGCCCGAAGACTATGGCTACACCTTC. This sequence encodes CASSHEGPPEDYGYTF. Complete variable domain (other parts from reference TRBV7-9 and TRBJ1-2): DTGVSQNPRHKITKRGQNVTFRCDPISEHNRLYWYRQTLGQGPEFLTYFQNEAQLEKSRLLSDRFSAERPKGSFSTLEIQRTEQGDSAMYLCASSHEGPPEDYGYTFGSGTRLTVV.

The V and J genes are TRBV7-6 and TRBJ2-1, with D possibly being TRBD2 (6 bases). CDR1 and CDR2 (germline): SGHVS, FNYEAQ. This CDR3 has 17 amino acids. V was clipped by 5 bases and J by 0 bases, with 17 bases between them. CDR3 region: CASSPRTGTPSYNEQFF. CDR3 DNA sequence: TGTGCCAGCAGCCCGCGCACCGGGACTCCCTCCTACAATGAGCAGTTCTTC.

The rearrangement joins TRBV7-9 to TRBJ2-4, with TRBD1 matching 10 bases. With V trimmed by 3 bases and J by 5 bases, 1 base remained unmatched. Germline-derived CDR1 and CDR2 are SEHNR and FQNEAQ (reference sequence). The CDR3 runs to 14 residues. CDR3 coding DNA: TGTGCCAGCAGCTTCGGGACAGGGGAAAACATTCAGTACTTC. Protein sequence: CASSFGTGENIQYF.

As to this clone: This specimen includes other DNA sequences encoding the same CDR3. The gene calls are TRBV30 and TRBJ1-1; no reliable D call. Trimming stripped 0 bases from V and 1 base from J, with 6 bases between. Germline CDR1 is GTSNPN and CDR2 is SVGIG (reference sequence). CDR3 length equals 13 residues. This CDR3 reads CAWSVGGNTEAFF. For the CDR3, the DNA is TGTGCCTGGAGTGTCGGAGGGAACACTGAAGCTTTCTTT.

This clone has just a few counts. The chain has TRBV30 and TRBJ1-5; tentatively, D is TRBD1 (5 bases). Trimming removed 2 bases from V and 3 bases from J, with 20 bases in between. From germline, CDR1 is GTSNPN and CDR2 SVGIG (reference sequence). The CDR3 contains 17 residues. The CDR3 sequence is CAWSPGRVDLLNQPQHF. The CDR3 DNA sequence: TGTGCCTGGAGTCCCGGCAGGGTGGACTTGCTCAATCAGCCCCAGCATTTT.

This rearrangement joins TRBV11-2 to TRBJ2-1; D remains ambiguous. Germline V lookup: CDR1 SGHAT, CDR2 FQNNGV. CDR3 length equals 12 residues. V was shortened by 0 bases and J by 6 bases, with 3 bases between the two germline ends. The CDR3: CASSLERNEQFF. The DNA of the CDR3 is TGTGCCAGCAGCTTAGAACGCAATGAGCAGTTCTTC.

A few counts support this clone. The V gene is TRBV11-2, the J gene TRBJ2-7; D is undetermined. This CDR3 is built from 12 residues. Between the trimmed V and J ends, which lost 6 bases and 3 bases, there was a span of 9 bases. Germline V gene lookup returns CDR1 SGHAT and CDR2 FQNNGV. CDR3 region: CASRTVGYEQYF. In nucleotides, the CDR3 is TGTGCCAGCAGGACGGTGGGCTACGAGCAGTACTTC.

The chain links TRBV4-2 to TRBJ1-2; possibly TRBD1 for D (5 bases). Trimming left V 0 bases short and J 7 bases short, with 15 bases between. This CDR3 comprises 15 residues. Germline CDR1 reads LGHNA; CDR2 reads YNFKEQ. The CDR3 reads CASSQEAQGGFGYTF. The CDR3 DNA sequence: TGTGCCAGCAGCCAAGAAGCCCAGGGAGGGTTTGGCTACACCTTC.

The rearrangement uses TRBV2 and TRBJ2-4; 9 bases are a match to TRBD1. The trim removed 6 bases at V and 0 bases at J, leaving 6 bases unmatched. The CDR3 runs 16 residues. Germline V gives CDR1 SNHLY, CDR2 FYNNEI. In DNA, the CDR3 is TGTGCCAGCAGACGGGACAGGGTTGTAGCCAAAAACATTCAGTACTTC. It specifies CASRRDRVVAKNIQYF.

The table lists this clone with a few counts. This rearrangement joins TRBV13 to TRBJ2-5; TRBD1 matches 8 bases. J lost 3 bases, V lost 5 bases, and 5 bases had no gene match. Germline CDR1 reads PRHDT; CDR2 reads FYEKMQ (reference sequence). The CDR3 is 14 amino acids. DNA for the CDR3: TGTGCCAGCAGCCCCCAGACAGGGGAAGAGACCCAGTACTTC. As protein: CASSPQTGEETQYF.

The genes are TRBV5-1 and TRBJ2-1, with unresolved D. Trimming pared 0 bases from V and 8 bases from J, leaving 12 bases between. Germline CDR1 is SGHRS and CDR2 is YFSETQ. CDR3 length equals 14 residues. CDR3 loop: CASSLVSGFDEQFF. The CDR3 DNA sequence: TGCGCCAGCAGCTTGGTAAGTGGGTTCGATGAGCAGTTCTTC.